The 28 T cell receptor beta chains below come from one sample, sequenced in a study of cytotoxic CD8 clonotypes in ibrutinib-treated CLL (dated by TCRdb to about 2021). Library preparation employed the immunoSEQ multiplex PCR assay. This is the immuneACCESS table as TCRdb keeps it, with only in-frame sequences that have V and J called. A part of the clones is gone; compared with another copy, unresolved V genes explain less than half, and the rest is unexplained. The sample table shows a few hundred thousand clones, and 67% are seen once. The ten largest clones capture about 6.7% of the sample. Sequencing was performed on PBMCs, taken after 36 months of ibrutinib treatment. Receptor source: a human donor with chronic lymphocytic leukemia.

This clone was seen more than once but under ten times. V usage is TRBV6-6 and J usage is TRBJ2-7, with D unclear. The length of the CDR3 is 14 residues. The germline V gene encodes CDR1 MNHNY and CDR2 SVGAGI (reference sequence). V lost 0 bases and J lost 2, with 8 bases in between. CDR3: CASSYSYGAYEQYF. In DNA form, the CDR3 reads TGTGCCAGCAGTTACTCGTATGGGGCCTACGAGCAGTACTTC.

This rearrangement joins TRBV6-1 to TRBJ1-6; D not resolved. Germline CDR1 reads MNHNS; CDR2 reads SASEGT. The CDR3 has 16 amino acids. Trimming left V 0 bases short and J 5 bases short, with 11 bases between. The CDR3, as DNA: TGTGCCAGCAGTGAAGCGCTAGGAATAGATAATTCACCCCTCCACTTT. Encoded protein: CASSEALGIDNSPLHF.

This clone was seen more than once but under ten times. Written as DNA, the CDR3 is TGTGCCATCAGGAGGGGAGAAGCCTACGAGCAGTACTTC. The encoded protein is CAIRRGEAYEQYF. V gene TRBV10-3 combines with J gene TRBJ2-7; the D call may be TRBD1 or TRBD2 (5 bases each). This CDR3 contains 13 residues. V gave up 6 bases and J gave up 2 bases, with 11 bases separating them. The germline gives CDR1 ENHRY, CDR2 SYGVKD.

This clone was seen more than once but under ten times. This chain links TRBV10-2 with TRBJ2-7; D call uncertain. V lost 4 bases and J 3 bases, leaving 10 bases between the germline ends. The CDR3 totals 13 residues. The germline V gene encodes CDR1 WSHSY and CDR2 SAAADI. The CDR3 coding sequence is TGCGCCAGCAGTGTTGCGAGAAGCTACGAGCAGTACTTC. Its translation is CASSVARSYEQYF.

This clone was counted a single time. The V gene is TRBV29-1, the J gene TRBJ1-1, with D possibly TRBD1 on 5 matching bases. Germline values: CDR1 SQVTM, CDR2 ANQGSEA. Between the trimmed V and J ends, which lost 0 bases and 7 bases, there was a span of 27 bases. CDR3 size: 18 residues. The CDR3 DNA reads TGCAGCGTTGAAGATGGGGTCGGTTCGAGGGCAGGGATATTTGAAGCTTTCTTT. It yields the protein CSVEDGVGSRAGIFEAFF. The entire variable domain, with the rest obtained from reference TRBV29-1 and TRBJ1-1, is as follows: SAVISQKPSRDICQRGTSLTIQCQVDSQVTMMFWYRQQPGQSLTLIATANQGSEATYESGFVIDKFPISRPNLTFSTLTVSNMSPEDSSIYLCSVEDGVGSRAGIFEAFFGQGTRLTVV.

V and J are TRBV11-2 and TRBJ2-7; D is unresolved. From germline, CDR1 is SGHAT and CDR2 FQNNGV. The CDR3 loop spans 16 amino acids. V dropped 2 bases and J dropped 4 bases, with 18 bases sitting between them. For the CDR3, the DNA is TGTGCCAGCAGCTTACGTGTTCCGCACCTTCAATACGAGCAGTACTTC. It specifies CASSLRVPHLQYEQYF.

This clone was detected a few times. This chain links TRBV30 with TRBJ2-5, with 13 bases matching TRBD2. V dropped 0 bases and J dropped 5; count of bases not matched to a gene: 6. The CDR3 is made up of 16 amino acids. From germline, CDR1 is GTSNPN and CDR2 SVGIG (reference sequence). CDR3 sequence: CAWSVLGLAGLETQYF. Written as DNA, the CDR3 is TGTGCCTGGAGTGTACTGGGACTAGCGGGACTTGAGACCCAGTACTTC.

The V call is TRBV27, the J call TRBJ2-7; the D is unclear. The CDR3 spans 11 residues. Germline CDR1 is MNHEY and CDR2 is SMNVEV (reference sequence). Trimming removed 1 base from V and 6 bases from J, with 4 bases in between. The DNA for the CDR3 is TGTGCCAGCAGTTTATACGGCGAGCAGTACTTC. Its translation is CASSLYGEQYF.

This clone was seen only once. The chain recombines TRBV5-1 with TRBJ1-4; TRBD1 matches at 7 bases. This CDR3 contains 13 residues. Germline V gene data show CDR1 as SGHRS and CDR2 as YFSETQ. Trimming removed 1 base from V and 7 bases from J; junction bases left unmatched: 1. As DNA, the CDR3 is TGCGCCAGCAGCTTGTCAGGGGGTGAAAAACTGTTTTTT. Its protein product is CASSLSGGEKLFF.

The table lists this clone with a few counts. CDR3 DNA: TGTGCCAGCAGCAACGGACTAGCGGGAGGGCGTATTGAGCAGTTCTTC. This sequence encodes CASSNGLAGGRIEQFF. The V call is TRBV13, the J call TRBJ2-1, with 15 bases that match TRBD2. This CDR3 has 16 residues. The germline V gene encodes CDR1 PRHDT and CDR2 FYEKMQ (reference sequence). Trimming took 5 bases from V and 9 from J; bases not matched to a gene: 8.

This clone appeared a single time. The chain uses TRBV7-9 and TRBJ2-7, with 9 bases that match TRBD1. This CDR3 is built from 15 residues. The germline V gene encodes CDR1 SEHNR and CDR2 FQNEAQ (reference sequence). Unmatched junction bases numbered 7, after V lost 5 bases and J lost 2 bases. The CDR3 spells CASSRSGQGPYEQYF. The CDR3 DNA sequence: TGTGCCAGCAGCCGTTCCGGACAGGGGCCCTACGAGCAGTACTTC.

This chain connects TRBV15 to TRBJ1-1, with 7 bases aligning to TRBD1. The CDR3 runs to 15 residues. From germline, CDR1 is LNHNV and CDR2 YYDKDF (reference sequence). The V gene end was trimmed by 3 bases and the J gene end by 1 base; junction bases not matched to a gene: 5. This CDR3 reads CATSRRTGRNTEAFF. In DNA, the CDR3 is TGTGCCACCAGCAGGCGGACAGGAAGGAACACTGAAGCTTTCTTT.

The V and J genes are TRBV7-2 and TRBJ2-2; D not certain. The CDR3 length is 11 residues. Germline V CDR1 and CDR2: SGHTA, FQGNSA. Trimming pared 0 bases from V and 7 bases from J, leaving 0 bases between. The CDR3: CASSLAGELFF. Written as DNA, the CDR3 is TGTGCCAGCAGCTTAGCCGGGGAGCTGTTTTTT.

The chain has TRBV29-1 and TRBJ2-7; D perhaps matches TRBD2 (6 bases). Trimming left V 4 bases short and J 6 bases short, with 7 bases between. Germline V gene lookup returns CDR1 SQVTM and CDR2 ANQGSEA. CDR3 size: 10 residues. The CDR3 DNA is TGCAGCGTTGTCGGGGGCGAGCAGTACTTC. This gives the protein CSVVGGEQYF.

The CDR3 DNA sequence: TGTGCCAGCAGCTTTAGCAATGAGCAGTTCTTC. This translates into CASSFSNEQFF. This chain uses TRBV7-9 with TRBJ2-1, with D uncertain. Germline assignment: CDR1 SEHNR and CDR2 FQNEAQ (reference sequence). CDR3 size: 11 residues. V was shortened by 3 bases and J by 6 bases, with 3 bases between the two germline ends.

The chain combines TRBV27 with TRBJ2-7; D is possibly TRBD1 (6 bases). This CDR3 spans 15 amino acids. Germline-derived CDR1 and CDR2 are MNHEY and SMNVEV (reference sequence). Trimming shortened V by 5 bases and J by 0 bases, and 14 bases separated the two germline ends. The DNA for the CDR3 is TGTGCCAGCAGTATAACAGGGATTTACTCCTACGAGCAGTACTTC. It encodes CASSITGIYSYEQYF.

In DNA form, the CDR3 reads TGTGCCAGCAGTCCCACCCCGAAGGACGGCTACACCTTC. Its translation is CASSPTPKDGYTF. The rearrangement joins TRBV6-5 to TRBJ1-2; no reliable D call. The germline V gene encodes CDR1 MNHEY and CDR2 SVGAGI. The CDR3 covers 13 residues. V was pared by 5 bases and J by 8 bases, with 15 bases between.

The rearrangement joins TRBV10-3 to TRBJ2-7; 8 bases align to TRBD1. V lost 10 bases, J lost 5 bases, and 4 bases stayed unmatched. The V gene's germline CDR1 is ENHRY and CDR2 SYGVKD. There are 11 residues in the CDR3. DNA of the CDR3: TGTGCCACTACAGGGGGGCACGAGCAGTACTTC. The encoded protein is CATTGGHEQYF.

This clone was detected once. V gene TRBV5-1 combines with J gene TRBJ1-1, with no clear D. Germline V CDR1 and CDR2: SGHRS, YFSETQ. The germline V and J ends were trimmed by 1 base and 5 bases, with 9 bases remaining between them. This CDR3 region has 13 residues. As DNA, the CDR3 is TGCGCCAGCAGCTTGCGGCTAACGACTGAAGCTTTCTTT. Translation: CASSLRLTTEAFF.

The chain uses TRBV29-1 and TRBJ2-7; D uncertain. Trimming removed 6 bases at V and 2 bases at J, with 11 bases between. This CDR3 region has 12 residues. From germline, CDR1 is SQVTM and CDR2 ANQGSEA. CDR3 coding DNA: TGCAGCGTAAACCTTGGGACCTACGAGCAGTACTTC. Amino acid sequence: CSVNLGTYEQYF.

The V and J genes are TRBV29-1 and TRBJ2-3; possibly TRBD1 for D (6 bases). This CDR3 comprises 13 residues. Trimming stripped 7 bases from V and 2 bases from J, with 13 bases between. The germline CDR1 and CDR2 sequences are SQVTM and ANQGSEA. CDR3 sequence reads: CSANRVNTDTQYF. CDR3 DNA: TGCAGCGCCAACAGGGTAAACACAGATACGCAGTATTTT.

This chain connects TRBV7-9 to TRBJ2-7, with TRBD1 matching over 7 bases. V trimming: 2 bases; J trimming: 2 bases; junction bases outside the gene matches: 12. The germline V gene encodes CDR1 SEHNR and CDR2 FQNEAQ (reference sequence). The CDR3 is 17 residues long. CDR3 amino acids: CASSLQRDRGFTYEQYF. The CDR3 DNA follows: TGTGCCAGCAGCTTACAACGGGACAGAGGATTTACCTACGAGCAGTACTTC. The variable domain in full, with the rest retrieved from reference TRBV7-9 and TRBJ2-7, is DTGVSQNPRHKITKRGQNVTFRCDPISEHNRLYWYRQTLGQGPEFLTYFQNEAQLEKSRLLSDRFSAERPKGSFSTLEIQRTEQGDSAMYLCASSLQRDRGFTYEQYFGPGTRLTVT.

The chain links TRBV10-1 to TRBJ1-6, with D perhaps matching TRBD1 (5 bases). Germline CDR1 reads WNHNN; CDR2 reads SYGVQD (reference sequence). V was pared by 3 bases and J by 10 bases, with 19 bases between. The CDR3 sequence is 16 residues long. The CDR3 sequence: CASSEGPVGWGSPLHF. The CDR3, as DNA: TGCGCCAGCAGTGAAGGTCCAGTGGGATGGGGGTCACCCCTCCACTTT.

This chain connects TRBV29-1 to TRBJ2-7; 10 nucleotides match TRBD2. Germline-derived CDR1 and CDR2 are SQVTM and ANQGSEA. The CDR3 runs 15 residues. Germline trimming cut 2 bases from V and 2 bases from J; bases unmatched to any gene: 6. DNA for the CDR3: TGCAGCGTTGAAAGAATAGCGGGGGGTACCTACGAGCAGTACTTC. The encoded protein is CSVERIAGGTYEQYF.

The chain links TRBV27 to TRBJ2-2; 8 nucleotides agree with TRBD2. After removal of 2 bases from V and 5 bases from J, the junction contained 4 bases not matched to a gene. From germline, CDR1 is MNHEY and CDR2 SMNVEV (reference sequence). This CDR3 region has 15 residues. The CDR3 DNA follows: TGTGCCAGCAGTTTAAGTGGCGGGGGGACCGGGGAGCTGTTTTTT. Its translation: CASSLSGGGTGELFF.

This clone was picked up one time. The V gene is TRBV6-5, the J gene TRBJ1-1; D remains unclear. Trimming removed 5 bases at V and 3 bases at J, with 10 bases between. CDR3 length equals 13 residues. Germline CDR1 MNHEY, CDR2 SVGAGI. CDR3: CASSSFGDTEAFF. The CDR3 DNA reads TGTGCCAGCAGTAGTTTTGGGGACACTGAAGCTTTCTTT.

V is TRBV29-1 and J is TRBJ2-7; D unresolved. V lost 0 bases and J 5 bases, leaving 8 bases between the germline ends. Germline values: CDR1 SQVTM, CDR2 ANQGSEA. The CDR3 is 12 residues long. This CDR3 is CSVEDVWNEQYF. The CDR3 DNA sequence: TGCAGCGTTGAAGATGTTTGGAACGAGCAGTACTTC.

This chain connects TRBV7-6 to TRBJ2-5; D is unresolved. The germline gives CDR1 SGHVS, CDR2 FNYEAQ. V lost 7 bases, J lost 0 bases, and 9 bases lay in between. The CDR3 sequence is 13 residues long. DNA of the CDR3: TGTGCCAGCATCCAGTGGGACCAAGAGACCCAGTACTTC. This translates into CASIQWDQETQYF.